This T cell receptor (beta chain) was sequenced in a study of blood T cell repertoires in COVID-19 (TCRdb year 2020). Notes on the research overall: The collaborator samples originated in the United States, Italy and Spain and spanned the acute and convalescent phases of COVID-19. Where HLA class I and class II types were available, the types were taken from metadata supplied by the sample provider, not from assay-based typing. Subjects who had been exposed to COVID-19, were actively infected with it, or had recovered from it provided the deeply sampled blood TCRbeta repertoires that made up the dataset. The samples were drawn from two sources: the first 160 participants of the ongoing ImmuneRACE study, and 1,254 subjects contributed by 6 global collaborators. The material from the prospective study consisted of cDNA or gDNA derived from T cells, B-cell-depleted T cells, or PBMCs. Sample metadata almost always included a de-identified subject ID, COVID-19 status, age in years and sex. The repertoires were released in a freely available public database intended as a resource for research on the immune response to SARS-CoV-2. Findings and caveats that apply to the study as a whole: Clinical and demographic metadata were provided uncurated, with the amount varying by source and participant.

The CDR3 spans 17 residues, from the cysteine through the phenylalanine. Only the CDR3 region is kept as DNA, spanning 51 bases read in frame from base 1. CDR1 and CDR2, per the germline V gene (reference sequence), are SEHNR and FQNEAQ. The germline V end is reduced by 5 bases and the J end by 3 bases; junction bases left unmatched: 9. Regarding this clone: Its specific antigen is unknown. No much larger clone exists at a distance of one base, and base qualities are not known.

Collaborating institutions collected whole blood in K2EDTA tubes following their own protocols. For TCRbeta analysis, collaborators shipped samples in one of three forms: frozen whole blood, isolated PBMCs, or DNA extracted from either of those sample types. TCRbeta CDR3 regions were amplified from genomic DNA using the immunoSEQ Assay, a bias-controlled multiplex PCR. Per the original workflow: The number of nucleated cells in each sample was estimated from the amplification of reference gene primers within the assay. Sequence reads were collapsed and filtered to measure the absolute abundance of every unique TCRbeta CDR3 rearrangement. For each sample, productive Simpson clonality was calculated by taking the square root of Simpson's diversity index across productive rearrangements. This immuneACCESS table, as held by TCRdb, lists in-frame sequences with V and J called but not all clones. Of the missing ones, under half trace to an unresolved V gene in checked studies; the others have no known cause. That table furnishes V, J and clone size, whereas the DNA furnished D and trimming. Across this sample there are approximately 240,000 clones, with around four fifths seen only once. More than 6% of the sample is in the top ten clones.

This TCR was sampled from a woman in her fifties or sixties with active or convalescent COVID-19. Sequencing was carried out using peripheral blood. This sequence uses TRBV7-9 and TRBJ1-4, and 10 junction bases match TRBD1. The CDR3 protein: CASSPSRDRGPNEKLFF. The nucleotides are TGTGCCAGCAGCCCGTCCCGGGACAGGGGCCCTAATGAAAAACTGTTTTTT.